The next 8 T cell receptor beta chains were all read from a single sample in a study of blood T cell repertoires in COVID-19. Sequencing was performed with immunoSEQ multiplex PCR; in TCRdb, only in-frame clones are kept and a portion is missing. The profile covers approximately 250,000 clones, with about 88% appearing a single time and roughly 2% taken by the ten largest. Sequenced material: PBMCs or T cells enriched from blood (not recorded which). The source of these receptors is a woman in her fifties or sixties in a cohort exposed to, infected with or recovered from COVID-19 (not recorded which).

This chain connects TRBV28 to TRBJ2-7, with a tentative D call TRBD1 (5 bases). The CDR3 runs 14 residues. V gave up 6 bases and J gave up 5 bases, with 17 bases separating them. Per germline, CDR1 MDHEN and CDR2 SYDVKM. The CDR3 spells CASSLVGAENEQYF. CDR3 sequence (DNA): TGTGCCAGCAGCCTGGTTGGGGCGGAAAACGAGCAGTACTTC.

The chain couples TRBV9 to TRBJ2-3; D is ambiguous. The CDR3 runs to 13 residues. The germline V and J ends were trimmed by 0 bases and 2 bases, with 4 bases remaining between them. Per the germline V gene, CDR1 is SGDLS and CDR2 is YYNGEE. The CDR3 protein is CASSVDYTDTQYF. As DNA, the CDR3 is TGTGCCAGCAGCGTAGACTACACAGATACGCAGTATTTT.

This rearrangement joins TRBV11-1 to TRBJ2-1; 11 bases fit TRBD2. J was trimmed by 6 bases and V by 5 bases; bases with no gene match: 6. The CDR3 is 15 residues long. Germline CDR1 and CDR2: SGHAT and FQDESV (reference sequence). CDR3 sequence (DNA): TGTGCCAGCAGCCGCATGACTAGCGGGACCAATGAGCAGTTCTTC. This translates into CASSRMTSGTNEQFF.

The chain couples TRBV7-9 to TRBJ1-1; tentative D call: TRBD1 (5 bases). CDR1 and CDR2 from the germline V gene are SEHNR and FQNEAQ (reference sequence). The CDR3 runs to 15 residues. V lost 4 bases and J 1 base, leaving 13 bases between the germline ends. The CDR3 DNA follows: TGTGCCAGCAGCTCGCGTGACAGTAGGAACACTGAAGCTTTCTTT. Translating gives CASSSRDSRNTEAFF.

The chain employs TRBV5-6 and TRBJ2-1, with 9 positions matching TRBD2. The CDR3 sequence is 14 residues long. Trimming at V came to 5 bases and at J to 6 bases, leaving 6 bases not matched to a gene. Germline CDR1 is SGHDT and CDR2 is YYEEEE. CDR3 sequence: CASSYSGSLNEQFF. The CDR3 region has the DNA TGTGCCAGCAGTTATAGCGGGAGCCTCAATGAGCAGTTCTTC.

The chain combines TRBV6-5 with TRBJ2-7, with 11 nucleotides matching TRBD2. The CDR3 sequence is 14 residues long. V lost 4 bases and J lost 5; bases outside the gene matches: 4. Germline CDR1 is MNHEY and CDR2 is SVGAGI. The CDR3 DNA sequence: TGTGCCAGCAGTTCCGGACTAGCGGGCCACGAGCAGTACTTC. Translating gives CASSSGLAGHEQYF.

This clone was seen a single time. The chain uses TRBV6-5 and TRBJ2-1; D is perhaps TRBD2 (6 bases). CDR1 and CDR2 from the germline V gene are MNHEY and SVGAGI. V was shortened by 6 bases and J by 7 bases, with 16 bases between the two germline ends. The CDR3 runs to 14 residues. The CDR3 protein is CASRAPGLPNEQFF. The CDR3 bases are TGTGCCAGCAGAGCTCCGGGACTCCCGAATGAGCAGTTCTTC.

The V gene is TRBV29-1, the J gene TRBJ2-3; 11 nucleotides agree with TRBD1. CDR1 and CDR2 (germline): SQVTM, ANQGSEA. V gave up 7 bases and J gave up 4 bases; unmatched junction bases: 7. This CDR3 region has 14 residues. DNA for the CDR3: TGCAGCGCCCTGGACAGGGGGCCGTCAGATACGCAGTATTTT. Amino acids: CSALDRGPSDTQYF.